This TCR beta chain was identified during a study of PD-L1 blockade in urothelial cancer. This sample's time point: pretreatment peripheral blood. Urothelial carcinoma in patients was locally advanced or metastatic. Patient sample counts ranged from 1 to 8, pretreatment and on-treatment. Using immunoSEQ multiplex PCR, the repertoire was profiled, and TCRdb retains in-frame clones only, with some absent. The sample yields about 79,000 clones, about 90% seen once. Germline trimming cut 5 bases from V and 0 bases from J; bases unmatched to any gene: 1. Germline CDR1 is SNHLY and CDR2 is FYNNEI. The CDR3 is 13 amino acids. This clone was counted a single time.

The rearrangement joins TRBV2 to TRBJ2-7, with 7 bases lining up with TRBD1. The receptor was isolated from a man aged 60 to 69 with urothelial cancer. The sample was PBMCs, taken around atezolizumab (anti-PD-L1) treatment. CDR3 sequence (DNA): TGTGCCAGCAGTCGGACAGGCTCCTACGAGCAGTACTTC. It yields the protein CASSRTGSYEQYF.